This TCR beta chain was recovered during a study of cytomegalovirus exposure and HLA in healthy donors (dated by TCRdb to 2016 to 2017). A note on the overall study: An earlier analysis of roughly 500 of the donors reported approximately 280 Gb of sequence data and about 120 million unique TCR beta sequences obtained from approximately 180 million T cells. An early release that covered roughly 600 HLA-typed donors contained approximately 320 gigabases of sequencing data and roughly 84 million unique TCR sequences. Among the roughly 430 genotyped donors, 75% to 90% belonged to the genetic ancestry cluster associated with self-reported Caucasian donors. The study aimed to test whether cataloging public T cell receptors could reveal signatures of past pathogen exposure. The study profiled the T cell repertoires of some 610 subjects by immunosequencing and related them to cytomegalovirus serostatus. A separate validation cohort of some 130 different subjects was used in addition to the approximately 700-subject first cohort. High-throughput TCR immunosequencing, statistical association of individual TCRs with disease status, and machine learning were combined to predict cytomegalovirus infection status. A later analysis re-examined previously published TCR beta repertoires from hundreds of donors and added high-resolution HLA genotyping to investigate patterns of TCR occurrence. Rather than using new phenotypic data, the later analysis identified candidate immune exposures from TCR beta sequences and from how often those sequences occurred across donors. In an earlier analysis of 587 of the donors, high-throughput TCR beta sequencing was used to judge whether each TCR beta V gene segment behaved as functional or pseudogenic. Alongside the repertoire data, information on donor age, sex, ethnicity and CMV serostatus was compiled. A later genetic analysis took genome-wide SNP genotypes for about three fifths of the roughly 670 donors and used that subset as a discovery cohort. Every discovery cohort repertoire had been produced on one sequencing platform. Both class I and class II loci were covered by HLA typing, at four-digit resolution. Typing coverage varied by locus: about 620-640 donors for A, B, C, DRB1 and DQB1; 522 for DQA1; some 610 for DPA1; some 470 for DPB1. Roughly five DR-DQ haplotypes were handled as single units for association and clustering, since linkage in the cohort was strong. On average, 235,054 unique TCR beta nucleotide sequences were sequenced per donor among 300 to 500 genotyped donors of the cohort, with roughly 19% of those sequences being non-productive. The study at large found these results: A further reported finding was that TCR beta sequences accurately predicted the HLA-A and HLA-B alleles for most subjects in the first cohort. In a later analysis, TCR association rates were found to vary across HLA loci, with the most associated TCRs seen for DRB1 alleles and the fewest for HLA-C alleles. A later genetic analysis associated a missense DCLRE1C variant with V-gene and J-gene trimming of TCR beta chains, and an independent cohort replicated the association. Assigning TCR associations to individual alleles was difficult when HLA alleles, especially DR and DQ, strongly co-occurred. The authors suggested that the approach could potentially be extended to other disease states and immunological phenotypes. The classifier was reported to diagnose cytomegalovirus status with high specificity and sensitivity in both the original and validation cohorts. Because counts were too low, seventeen rarely observed V segments, including chromosome 9 orphons, were excluded from the earlier analysis of some 590 of the donors. A few of the identified cytomegalovirus-associated TCR beta chains were confirmed in vitro to be specific for cytomegalovirus antigens. Linkage disequilibrium might explain the correlated functional status among segregating V segments, but an unknown experimental factor could not be excluded. In a later analysis, most CMV-associated TCR beta chains were found to appear HLA-restricted, with HLA associations seemingly driven largely by CMV exposure. Specific HLA alleles were associated with 15,000 to 20,000 TCR beta sequences at a false discovery rate of 0.05 in a later analysis. In a later genetic analysis, fewer N-insertions in productive TCRs were reported among donors in an Asian-associated ancestry cluster than the roughly 700-donor mean. The only immune exposure information available for the cohort was CMV serostatus. The presence/absence analyses assumed that sequencing depth was roughly uniform across donors, and that assumption may not be true. Because HLA typing was missing for some donors at each locus, association tests included only the typed subset. In this cohort, only TCR beta chains were sequenced, and detectable features were limited by the absence of alpha or paired-chain data. Broadly in line with IMGT annotations, most TCR beta V segments showed up in productive rearrangements about 87% or about 30% of the time in an earlier analysis of approximately 640 of the donors. The study gave a list of 150 to 200 TCR beta chains associated with cytomegalovirus. Across donors, most TCR sequences were observed very rarely, whereas some public TCRs were present in many individuals. Compared with equally common non-associated chains, HLA-associated TCR beta chains in a later analysis were more clonally expanded and had lower generation probabilities. In a later analysis, several top co-occurrence clusters were reported to appear linked to parvovirus B19, influenza, CMV and Epstein-Barr virus. Some IMGT-functional V segments, including TRBV6-2 and TRBV6-3, could not be told apart with the 87-base-pair reads, so those segments were excluded. The sequencing pipeline was judged likely to have produced a cluster of highly shared sequence variants as a technical artifact.

Including the terminal cysteine and phenylalanine, the CDR3 comprises 15 residues. The CDR3 DNA has 45 bases and is translated from base 1. The germline V end is reduced by 6 bases and the J end by 5 bases; junction bases left unmatched: 11. Reading the germline V gene gives CDR1 MNHNS and CDR2 SASEGT. Libraries were made using the immunoSEQ multiplex PCR assay. For the multiplex PCR, a mixture combining 60 forward primers for TCR Vbeta segments and 13 reverse primers for TCR Jbeta segments was used. The CDR3 region of rearranged TCR beta genes was amplified from genomic DNA by a multiplex PCR assay. Amplified TCR beta libraries were sequenced as 87-base-pair reads on the Illumina HiSeq System. As for how the authors treated the data: Across the roughly 640 repertoires, a later analysis counted tens of millions of unique TCR beta chains, roughly 11 million of which were shared by at least two donors. To remove PCR and sequencing errors, raw reads were error-corrected and collapsed into unique sequences using a nearest-neighbor algorithm that merged closely related sequences. V, D and J gene segments were assigned by aligning CDR3 sequences to IMGT reference sequences. For a sequence to be retained, a match of at least six nucleotides to both a V gene segment and a J gene segment was required. Rearrangements were called productive when the CDR3 lacked stop codons and stayed in frame with V and J; all others were non-productive. CDR3 was defined by IMGT convention, running from the second conserved V-encoded cysteine to the conserved J-encoded phenylalanine. In an earlier analysis of around 570 of the donors, sequences lacking an unambiguous match to a single V gene segment were excluded. An earlier analysis of approximately 590 of the donors called V segments functional above 56.7% productive rearrangements and segregating when the between-donor standard deviation exceeded 5%. A statistical classification framework was built to diagnose cytomegalovirus status from the catalog of TCR beta chain sequences. In a later analysis, V and J genes were assigned by comparing TCR nucleotide sequences against IMGT/GENE-DB human TR gene sequences. In a later analysis, CDR3 sequences and most-parsimonious VDJ recombination scenarios were assigned using the TCRdist pipeline. In a later analysis, each TCR beta chain was defined by its CDR3 amino acid sequence together with its V-gene family, and reads without a unique V-gene family were excluded. To address suspected cross-contamination and a sequencing artifact, a later analysis removed approximately 590 highly shared, low-generation-probability nucleotide sequences. In a later analysis, a clonal expansion index for each public chain was calculated from normalized within-repertoire ranks of inferred template counts. In a later analysis, generation probabilities were computed with a VDJ recombination model fitted to out-of-frame rearrangements, and the resulting probabilities were checked against IGoR. A later analysis scored TCR-TCR, TCR-HLA and TCR-CMV co-occurrence with hypergeometric tests, applying a repertoire-size bias correction to TCR pairs. False discovery rates were estimated in a later analysis by permuting HLA or CMV assignments 20 times. A later analysis grouped co-occurring TCRs with DBSCAN, adding TCRdist sequence similarity when clustering within HLA-allele-positive subsets. For co-occurrence clustering, repertoires with fewer than 30,000 or more than 120,000 public chains were excluded, along with roughly 5 repertoires with anomalous nucleotide sharing. This is the immuneACCESS table as TCRdb keeps it, with only in-frame sequences that have V and J called. A part of the clones is gone; compared with another copy, unresolved V genes explain less than half, and the rest is unexplained. V, J and clone size are taken as reported in that table, and D and trimming were inferred from the DNA itself. Within this sample are 75,000 to 80,000 clones, with over 60% of them counted one time only. The ten largest clones add up to roughly 12% of the sample.

The cohort was made up of approximately 700 healthy bone marrow donors. Cohort members were all nominally healthy when sampled, although unrecorded immune exposures were likely present. The donor tested CMV seropositive, placing the donor among the 250 to 350 seropositive members of the cohort. Each donor provided a peripheral blood sample, and peripheral blood mononuclear cells were used for TCR beta sequencing. Genomic DNA extraction from the blood cell samples was performed with the Qiagen DNeasy Blood Extraction Kit. Worth noting for this clone: What this receptor recognizes is not known. Base qualities are not at hand, and no much larger clone is one base apart.

Sequenced: PBMCs. This receptor was identified in a male donor in good health and CMV-seropositive. This receptor chain uses TRBV6-1 and TRBJ1-1, and TRBD1 matches 8 of the central bases. The CDR3 amino acid sequence is: CASRERTGPNTEAFF. Here is the DNA: TGTGCCAGCAGAGAAAGGACAGGGCCGAATACTGAAGCTTTCTTT.